A selection of T cell receptor beta chains follows, all from one sample in a study of blood T cell repertoires in COVID-19. Some clones are missing from TCRdb's copy, which holds only in-frame ones; the method was immunoSEQ multiplex PCR. In the table there are around 280,000 clones, 70% to 90% of which are singletons. The sample taken for sequencing was PBMCs or T cells enriched from blood (not recorded which). The origin of the receptors is a middle-aged woman who had recovered from COVID-19. CDR3s include the opening cysteine and the closing phenylalanine or tryptophan. A D gene is named only where the DNA matches it firmly. Clone size, where shown, is once, few, many, or a class for clones that have expanded.

clone size,V gene,D gene,J gene,CDR3 DNA,CDR3 protein
-,TRBV18,-,TRBJ2-7,TGTGCCAGCTCATCCGTCGGGATCAACTACGAGCAGTACTTC,CASSSVGINYEQYF
-,TRBV6-2/TRBV6-3,TRBD1,TRBJ2-3,TGTGCCAGCAGTTACTCCCGCCCGGGACAGGGGGCTTCCACAGATACGCAGTATTTT,CASSYSRPGQGASTDTQYF
-,TRBV7-2,-,TRBJ2-7,TGTGCCAGCAGCACCGACTTACGAAGCTCCTACGAGCAGTACTTC,CASSTDLRSSYEQYF
-,TRBV5-6,TRBD1,TRBJ1-4,TGTGCCAGCAGCTTCCTCGGACAGGGTGGTGAAAAACTGTTTTTT,CASSFLGQGGEKLFF
-,TRBV6-5,TRBD2,TRBJ2-1,TGTGCCAGCAGCGCCGGGACTAGCGACCACAATGAGCAGTTCTTC,CASSAGTSDHNEQFF
-,TRBV4-1,TRBD1,TRBJ1-5,TGCGCCAGCAGCCAGGGACAGGGCCCCCATCAGCCCCAGCATTTT,CASSQGQGPHQPQHF
-,TRBV6-2/TRBV6-3,-,TRBJ1-4,TGTGCCAGCAGCTCCACCGGGACAAATTCGGGAAAACTGTTTTTT,CASSSTGTNSGKLFF
-,TRBV7-2,-,TRBJ2-7,TGTGCCAGCAGCCCACGGAGGGATCCCTACGAGCAGTACTTC,CASSPRRDPYEQYF
-,TRBV27,TRBD2,TRBJ2-7,TGTGCCAGCAGCAGACTAGGAGCGGGATCCTACGAGCAGTACTTC,CASSRLGAGSYEQYF
-,TRBV28,-,TRBJ2-1,TGTGCCAGCAGCTTTGGGAGCTCCTACAATGAGCAGTTCTTC,CASSFGSSYNEQFF
-,TRBV7-9,-,TRBJ1-2,TGTGCCAGCACCCAGGAGGAGGCCTATGGCTACACCTTC,CASTQEEAYGYTF
-,TRBV18,TRBD1,TRBJ2-7,TGTGCCAGCTCACCAGTTCGGACAGGGGGTTACGAGCAGTACTTC,CASSPVRTGGYEQYF
once,TRBV28,-,TRBJ1-6,TGTGCCAGCAGTTTCCCCTCAAGGGGGAGCACCCTCCACTTT,CASSFPSRGSTLHF